This note documents a single T cell receptor (beta chain) sequence. These data belong to a study of blood T cell repertoires in COVID-19. Study details: The cDNA or gDNA used as material had been derived from T cells, B-cell-depleted T cells, or PBMCs.

Per the original data handling: Reference gene primers were amplified, and this amplification served to estimate nucleated cell counts. Profiled with immunoSEQ multiplex PCR; TCRdb holds only in-frame clones, not every one. V, J and clone size are those of that table, while D and trimming were read from the DNA. This table has roughly 220,000 clones, around four fifths appearing once. Germline CDR1 and CDR2: SGHKS and YYEKEE (reference sequence). V was cut by 1 base and J by 4 bases, with 14 bases left in between. This CDR3 region has 15 residues. Sequencing used peripheral blood. This TCR was sampled from a man aged 25-45 years with active or convalescent COVID-19. The chain recombines TRBV5-5 with TRBJ1-1; D gene ambiguous. CDR3 amino acids: CASSLFSPEATEAFF. The CDR3 DNA reads TGTGCCAGCAGCTTGTTCTCCCCGGAGGCCACTGAAGCTTTCTTT.